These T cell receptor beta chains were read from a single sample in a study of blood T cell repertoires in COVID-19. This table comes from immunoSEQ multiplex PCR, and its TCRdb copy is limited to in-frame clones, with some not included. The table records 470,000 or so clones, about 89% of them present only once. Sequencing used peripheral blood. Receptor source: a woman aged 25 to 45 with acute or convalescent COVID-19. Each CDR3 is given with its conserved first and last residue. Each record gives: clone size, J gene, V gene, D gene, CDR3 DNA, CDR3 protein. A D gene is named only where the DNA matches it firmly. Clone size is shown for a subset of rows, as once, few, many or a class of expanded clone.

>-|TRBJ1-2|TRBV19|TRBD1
TGTGCCAGTAGTATGAAACAGGGGACTAACTATGGCTACACCTTC
CASSMKQGTNYGYTF
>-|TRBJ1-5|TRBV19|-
TGTGCCAGTAGTCAACGGGGAGATGGCAATCAGCCCCAGCATTTT
CASSQRGDGNQPQHF
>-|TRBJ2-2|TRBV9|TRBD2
TGTGCCAGCAGCGTAGTTAGTACTAGCGGGGGGATAACCACCGGGGAGCTGTTTTTT
CASSVVSTSGGITTGELFF
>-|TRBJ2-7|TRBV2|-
TGTGCCAGCAGAGAAGGTTTAACCTACGAGCAGTACTTC
CASREGLTYEQYF
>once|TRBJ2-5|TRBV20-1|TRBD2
TGCAGTGCTAGTCTCTTCCGGGGGGGGGAGACCCAGTACTTC
CSASLFRGGETQYF
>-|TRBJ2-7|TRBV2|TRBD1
TGTGCCAGCAGTGGGGACAGGGCTCACGAGCAGTACTTC
CASSGDRAHEQYF
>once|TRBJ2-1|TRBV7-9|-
TGTGCCAGCAGCTTATTGGGACACCAGCAGTTCTTC
CASSLLGHQQFF
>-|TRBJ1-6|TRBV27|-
TGTGCCAGCAGTTTTAGTAGGCCACAGGGCAATTCACCCCTCCACTTT
CASSFSRPQGNSPLHF
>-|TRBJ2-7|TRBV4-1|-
TGCGCCAGCAGCCCACTACCCGGGACTTACTCCTACGAGCAGTACTTC
CASSPLPGTYSYEQYF
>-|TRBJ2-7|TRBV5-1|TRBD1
TGCGCCAGCAGCCCCGGGACAGGAAACTACGAGCAGTACTTC
CASSPGTGNYEQYF
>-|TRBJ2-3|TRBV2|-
TGTGCCAGCAGTGACTCTAGAGCCACAGATACGCAGTATTTT
CASSDSRATDTQYF
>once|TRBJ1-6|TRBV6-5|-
TGTGCCAGCAATCTCAGGAGGAATTCACCCCTCCACTTT
CASNLRRNSPLHF
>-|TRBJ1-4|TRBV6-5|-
TGTGCCAGCAGTTACCTGACAGCTCCCGGTAATGAAAAACTGTTTTTT
CASSYLTAPGNEKLFF
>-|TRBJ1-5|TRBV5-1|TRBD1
TGCGCCAGCAGCTTGGAGGCACAACTCGGGACAGCAAACAAAAATCAGCCCCAGCATTTT
CASSLEAQLGTANKNQPQHF
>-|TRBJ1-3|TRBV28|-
TGTGCCAGCAGTTCAACGACAGAGACTGGAAACACCATATATTTT
CASSSTTETGNTIYF
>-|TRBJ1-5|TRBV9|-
TGTGCCAGCAGCGTTTCAGCGGGGGGCGACCAGCCCCAGCATTTT
CASSVSAGGDQPQHF
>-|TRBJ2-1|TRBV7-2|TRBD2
TGTGCCAGCAGCTTAGCTGCGGGGGGGCTTTACAATGAGCAGTTCTTC
CASSLAAGGLYNEQFF
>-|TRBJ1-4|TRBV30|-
TGTGCCTGGAGTTCGCGGACTAATGAAAAACTGTTTTTT
CAWSSRTNEKLFF
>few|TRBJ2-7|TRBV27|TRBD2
TGTGCCAGCAGCGGGGACTATGCCTACGAGCAGTACTTC
CASSGDYAYEQYF
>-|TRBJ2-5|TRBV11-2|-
TGTGCCAGCAGCTTAGAGGGGGGGGCGAAGACCCAGTACTTC
CASSLEGGAKTQYF
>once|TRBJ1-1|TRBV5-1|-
TGCGCCAGCAGCTTAGGCACAGCGAACACTGAAGCTTTCTTT
CASSLGTANTEAFF
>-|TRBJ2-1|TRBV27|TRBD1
TGTGCCAGCAGTTTTGGACAGGATCCCTCGTACAATGAGCAGTTCTTC
CASSFGQDPSYNEQFF
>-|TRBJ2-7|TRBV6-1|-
TGTGCCAGCAGTGAAGCGTGGCAGGGGTTCAACGAGCAGTACTTC
CASSEAWQGFNEQYF
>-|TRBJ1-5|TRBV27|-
TGTGCCAGCAGTCAAGCTCCCTATCAGCCCCAGCATTTT
CASSQAPYQPQHF
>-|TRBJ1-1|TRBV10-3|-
TGTGCCATCAGTGAGCTGGAGGGAGGAAACACTGAAGCTTTCTTT
CAISELEGGNTEAFF
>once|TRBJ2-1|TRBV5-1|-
TGCGCCAGCAGCTTGGAGGGAGCCTCCTACAATGAGCAGTTCTTC
CASSLEGASYNEQFF
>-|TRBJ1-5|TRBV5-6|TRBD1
TGTGCCAGCAGCCTCCTCAAAAACATGCTTCAGGGGGATCAGCCCCAGCATTTT
CASSLLKNMLQGDQPQHF
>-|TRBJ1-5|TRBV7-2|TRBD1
TGTGCCAGCAGCTTAATTAGCGACAGGGGCTCTCAGCCCCAGCATTTT
CASSLISDRGSQPQHF
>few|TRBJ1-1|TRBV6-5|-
TGTGCCAGCAGTTACACCACCGGGGTCGGTACTGAAGCTTTCTTT
CASSYTTGVGTEAFF
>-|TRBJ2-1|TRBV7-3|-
TGTGCCAGCAGCCTAACGGACAGCTACAATGAGCAGTTCTTC
CASSLTDSYNEQFF
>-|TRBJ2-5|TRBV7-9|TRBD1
TGTGCCAGCAGCCCAAAGACAGGGCGAGGAGAGACCCAGTACTTC
CASSPKTGRGETQYF
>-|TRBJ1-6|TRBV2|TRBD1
TGTGCCAGCAGTGCCGGGACAGGGACGGTTTCACCCCTCCACTTT
CASSAGTGTVSPLHF
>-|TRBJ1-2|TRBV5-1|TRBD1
TGCGCCAGCACCCAGGGGCAGGGGGCTCAAGGCTACACCTTC
CASTQGQGAQGYTF
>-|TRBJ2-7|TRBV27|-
TGTGCCAGCAGTCTCCCATGGACGGGGTTGGAGGACGAGCAGTACTTC
CASSLPWTGLEDEQYF
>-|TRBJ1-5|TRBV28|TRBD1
TGTGCCACTATGGGACAGGGGTTATCTCAGCCCCAGCATTTT
CATMGQGLSQPQHF
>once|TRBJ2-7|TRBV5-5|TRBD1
TGTGCCAGCAGCCGGACAGGATTGACTTACGAGCAGTACTTC
CASSRTGLTYEQYF
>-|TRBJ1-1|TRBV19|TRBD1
TGTGCCAGTAGTTCACAGGGGGCGAACACTGAAGCTTTCTTT
CASSSQGANTEAFF
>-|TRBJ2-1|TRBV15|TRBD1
TGTGCCACCAGCAGAGATCCGAGGACAGGGGGCGTCTTC
CATSRDPRTGGVF
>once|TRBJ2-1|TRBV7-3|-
TGTGCCAGCAGCTTACAATGGGGGGATGAGCAGTTCTTC
CASSLQWGDEQFF
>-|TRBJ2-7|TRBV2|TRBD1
TGTGCCAGCAGTGAAGCCCCGGGACAGGGCACCTACGAGCAGTACTTC
CASSEAPGQGTYEQYF
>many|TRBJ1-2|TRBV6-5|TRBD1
TGTGCCAGCAGTTACCGAAGGACAGGGGGCAGCTATGGCTACACCTTC
CASSYRRTGGSYGYTF
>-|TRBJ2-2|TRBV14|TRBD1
TGTGCCAGCAACACCTTGTCAGGGGGCCTTACCGGGGAGCTGTTTTTT
CASNTLSGGLTGELFF
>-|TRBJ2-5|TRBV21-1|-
TGTGCCAGCAGCAATTACGAATTCCGAGTACAAGAGACCCAGTACTTC
CASSNYEFRVQETQYF
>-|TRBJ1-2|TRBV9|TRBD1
TGTGCCAGCAGCGTAGCTGTACAGGGGGAATCTGGCTACACCTTC
CASSVAVQGESGYTF
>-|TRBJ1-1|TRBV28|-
TGTGCCAGCAGGCTTAGTAACACTGAAGCTTTCTTT
CASRLSNTEAFF
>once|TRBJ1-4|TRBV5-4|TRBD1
TGTGCCAGCAGCTTGGGGGGACAGCGTAATGAAAAACTGTTTTTT
CASSLGGQRNEKLFF
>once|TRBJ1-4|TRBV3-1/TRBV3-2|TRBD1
TGTGCCAGCAGCCATGGTTCTATCGGGACAGGGGGCAGGAAACTGTTTTTT
CASSHGSIGTGGRKLFF